This TCR beta chain was sequenced during a study of vaccination effects on CD4 cells after COVID-19. As for the study in general: Late post-vaccine samples came at days +241, +227 and +161 respectively. Post-vaccine sample collection fell at a median of 72 days after the second dose. The study's findings and limits: In people who had recovered, most post-vaccine spike-reactive clones were new vaccine-induced clones.

This clone was recorded only once. The antigen remains undetermined. Profiling relied on immunoSEQ multiplex PCR, and the TCRdb table lists in-frame clones only, not all of them. The sample contains 45,000 to 55,000 clones, about 76% of which appear only once. The CDR3 sequence is 14 residues long. V was pared by 3 bases and J by 8 bases, with 5 bases of the junction left unmatched. The germline gives CDR1 GTSNPN, CDR2 SVGIG (reference sequence). Scientists isolated CD4+ T cells after a roughly ten-day culture period ended. Confirmation by PCR established that the person had SARS-CoV-2 infection between March and December 2020. Each person got two doses of an mRNA SARS-CoV-2 vaccine, BNT162b2 or mRNA-1273.

This sequence originates from a human donor who had a prior SARS-CoV-2 infection. Material: CD4+ T cells from PBMCs cultured without peptide, obtained after COVID-19 vaccination. The chain recombines TRBV30 with TRBJ2-3, with 13 bases identical to TRBD2. The DNA of the CDR3 is TGTGCCTGGAGACTAGCGGGGGGGCCGCGTACGCAGTATTTT. It encodes CAWRLAGGPRTQYF.